This TCR beta chain came from a study of T cells in Graves' hyperthyroidism and ophthalmopathy. RNA transcripts provided the source from which TCR beta CDR3 regions were amplified. HTBI primers drove first-round RT-PCR of the TCR CDR3. TCRdb reprocessed the multiplex PCR reads via MiXCR and lists one record per CDR3 protein. The table has about 500,000 distinct CDR3 sequences, 15% to 20% seen once. Active moderate-to-severe ophthalmopathy, Clinical Activity Score at least 3, NOSPECS at least 4, under 3 months' duration. In its sample, this clonotype was seen a few times. From germline, CDR1 is SQVTM and CDR2 ANQGSEA. J was trimmed by 6 bases and V by 5 bases; bases with no gene match: 9. The CDR3 runs 14 residues.

Sequencing input: blood. The chain carries TRBV29-1 and TRBJ2-1, with 8 bases aligning to TRBD1. This TCR derives from a woman aged 25 to 39 with Graves' ophthalmopathy. CDR3 nucleotides: TGCAGCGTTTCGGGGACAGGAGAATCCAATGAGCAGTTCTTC. Protein sequence: CSVSGTGESNEQFF.